These T cell receptor beta chains were read from a single sample in a study of T-cell reconstitution after alpha-beta-depleted transplantation in children. A single record per CDR3 protein comes from TCRdb applying MiXCR to the PCR reads. The data show over 150,000 distinct CDR3 sequences, with 6.6% seen just once and 5% to 6.5% held by the top ten. The sample here was PBMCs, taken before TCRalphabeta/CD19-depleted stem cell transplant. The receptors here all came from a boy aged 2-9 years with acute lymphoblastic leukemia, due to receive a stem cell transplant. Both conserved end residues are part of each CDR3. A D gene is named only where the DNA matches it firmly. The size field is filled for only some rows; it gives once, few, many or a size class.

TRBV12-3/TRBV12-4	TRBJ2-3	medium-sized	.	TGTGCCAGCAGTTTAAGTTTCCGGGAGTCGCCAGATACGCAGTATTTT	CASSLSFRESPDTQYF
TRBV11-2	TRBJ2-3	many	.	TGTGCCAGCAGCCCCTTGGTGGGGGGCACAGATACGCAGTATTTT	CASSPLVGGTDTQYF
TRBV6-1	TRBJ2-7	many	.	TGTGCCAGCAGTCGCCGGACATCGTTACACGAGCAGTACTTC	CASSRRTSLHEQYF
TRBV5-5	TRBJ1-6	few	.	TGTGCCAGCAGCTTGGAAGTACGAGATTCACCCCTCCACTTT	CASSLEVRDSPLHF
TRBV29-1	TRBJ2-7	many	TRBD1	TGCAGCGTCTCCGACAGGGACGAGCAGTACTTC	CSVSDRDEQYF
TRBV20-1	TRBJ1-6	.	.	TGCTGTGCTAGAGGGACGGATTCTCACTCCTATAATTCACCCCTCCACTTT	CCARGTDSHSYNSPLHF
TRBV4-2	TRBJ2-2	many	.	TGTGCCAGCAGCCAAGATGGGGTCGGGGAGCTGTTTTTT	CASSQDGVGELFF
TRBV18	TRBJ1-4	many	.	TGTGCCAGCTCACCACCGAATACAGGCGCAACTAATGAAAAACTTTTTTTT	CASSPPNTGATNEKLFF
TRBV27	TRBJ2-7	.	.	TGTGCCAGCAGCCTAGGGGGACCGGGGTTCCTCGAGCAGTACTTC	CASSLGGPGFLEQYF
TRBV5-1	TRBJ2-7	many	.	TGCGCCAGCAGCTTGGGCGGCTGGGAGCAGTACTTC	CASSLGGWEQYF
TRBV7-8	TRBJ2-3	many	.	TGTGCCAGCAGCTCACCTATGTGGGGGCCAGGCCCAGATACGCAGTATTTT	CASSSPMWGPGPDTQYF
TRBV5-1	TRBJ2-6	many	TRBD1	TGCGCCAGCAGCTTGATGTTCCGGGACAGGGCCTCTGGGGCCAACGTCCTGACTTTC	CASSLMFRDRASGANVLTF
TRBV10-3	TRBJ2-1	.	.	TGTGCCATCAGATTGGGGTCCTACAATGAGCAGTTCTTC	CAIRLGSYNEQFF
TRBV20-1	TRBJ2-7	many	.	TGCAGTGTTTCAGAATACTACGAGCAGTACTTC	CSVSEYYEQYF
TRBV7-9	TRBJ2-1	.	TRBD1	TGTGCCAGCAGCGAAAGGGGACAGGGGGGAAATGAGCAGTTCTTC	CASSERGQGGNEQFF
TRBV6-2/TRBV6-3	TRBJ2-7	many	TRBD1	TGTGCCAGCAGTCGAATACCCGGGACAGCCCCCTACGAGCAGTACTTC	CASSRIPGTAPYEQYF
TRBV4-2	TRBJ2-6	.	TRBD1	TGTGCCAGCAGCGACAGGGGAGGTGGGGCCAACGTCCTGACTTTC	CASSDRGGGANVLTF
TRBV30	TRBJ2-7	.	.	TGTGCCTGGAGTAAGTACGGGGTCCTCTACGAGCAGTACTTC	CAWSKYGVLYEQYF
TRBV30	TRBJ1-1	many	.	TGTGCCTGGAGTGGGGCGGTGAACACTGAAGCTTTCTTT	CAWSGAVNTEAFF
TRBV5-1	TRBJ2-2	.	.	TGCGCCAGCAGCGCGGGACATCGTGACACCGGGGAGCTGTTTTTT	CASSAGHRDTGELFF
TRBV20-1	TRBJ1-3	.	TRBD1	TGCAGTGCTCGACCTCAACCGGGACAGGGGCCCTCTGGAAACACCATATATTTT	CSARPQPGQGPSGNTIYF